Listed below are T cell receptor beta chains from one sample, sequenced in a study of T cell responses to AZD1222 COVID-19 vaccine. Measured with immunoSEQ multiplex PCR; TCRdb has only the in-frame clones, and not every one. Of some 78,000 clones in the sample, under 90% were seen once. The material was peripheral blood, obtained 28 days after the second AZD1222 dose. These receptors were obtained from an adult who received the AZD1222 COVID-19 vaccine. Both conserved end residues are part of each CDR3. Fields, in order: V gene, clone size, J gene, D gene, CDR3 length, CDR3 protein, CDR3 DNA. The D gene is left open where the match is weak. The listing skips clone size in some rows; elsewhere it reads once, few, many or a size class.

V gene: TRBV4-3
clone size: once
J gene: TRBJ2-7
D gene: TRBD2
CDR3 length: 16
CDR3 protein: CASSQLAGDVLGEQYF
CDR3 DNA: TGCGCCAGCAGCCAACTAGCGGGAGATGTTCTGGGCGAGCAGTACTTC

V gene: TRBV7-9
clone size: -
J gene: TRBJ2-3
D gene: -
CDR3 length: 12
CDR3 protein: CASSFGADTQYF
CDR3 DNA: TGTGCCAGCAGCTTCGGTGCAGATACGCAGTATTTT

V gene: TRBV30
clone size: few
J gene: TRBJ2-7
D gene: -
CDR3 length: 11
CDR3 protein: CAWNRVYEQYF
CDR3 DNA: TGTGCCTGGAACCGAGTCTACGAGCAGTACTTC

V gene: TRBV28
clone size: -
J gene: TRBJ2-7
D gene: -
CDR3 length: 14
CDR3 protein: CASSFLAFPYEQYF
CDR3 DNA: TGTGCCAGCAGTTTTCTAGCATTCCCCTACGAGCAGTACTTC

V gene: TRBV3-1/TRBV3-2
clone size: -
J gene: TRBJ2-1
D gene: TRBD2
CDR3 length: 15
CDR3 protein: CASSQSGSGYNEQFF
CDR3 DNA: TGTGCCAGCAGCCAGAGCGGGAGTGGCTACAATGAGCAGTTCTTC

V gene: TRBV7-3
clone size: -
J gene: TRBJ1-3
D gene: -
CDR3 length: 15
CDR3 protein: CASSPGTASGNTIYF
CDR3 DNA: TGTGCCAGCAGCCCGGGGACGGCCTCTGGAAACACCATATATTTT

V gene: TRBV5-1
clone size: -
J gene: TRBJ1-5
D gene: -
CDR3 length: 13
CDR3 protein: CASSLDRNQPQHF
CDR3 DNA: TGCGCCAGCAGCTTGGACAGAAATCAGCCCCAGCATTTT

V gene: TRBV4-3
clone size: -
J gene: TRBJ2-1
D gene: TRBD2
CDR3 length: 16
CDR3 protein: CASSQVFREAHNEQFF
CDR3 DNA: TGCGCCAGCAGCCAAGTCTTTCGGGAGGCCCACAATGAGCAGTTCTTC

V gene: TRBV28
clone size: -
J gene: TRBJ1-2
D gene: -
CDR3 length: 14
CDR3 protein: CASSLGSGFAGYTF
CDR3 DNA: TGTGCCAGCAGCCTCGGGTCCGGGTTCGCTGGCTACACCTTC

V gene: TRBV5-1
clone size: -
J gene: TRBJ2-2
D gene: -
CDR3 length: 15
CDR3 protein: CASSLDHPGTGELFF
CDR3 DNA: TGCGCCAGCAGCTTGGACCACCCAGGGACCGGGGAGCTGTTTTTT

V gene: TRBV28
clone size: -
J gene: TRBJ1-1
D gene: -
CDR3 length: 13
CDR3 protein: CASSLGRGTEAFF
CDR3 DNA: TGTGCCAGCAGTTTAGGAAGGGGGACTGAAGCTTTCTTT

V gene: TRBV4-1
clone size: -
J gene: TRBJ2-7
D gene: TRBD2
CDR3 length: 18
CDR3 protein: CASSQMGLAGRSSYEQYF
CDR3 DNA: TGCGCCAGCAGCCAAATGGGACTAGCGGGAAGAAGCTCCTACGAGCAGTACTTC

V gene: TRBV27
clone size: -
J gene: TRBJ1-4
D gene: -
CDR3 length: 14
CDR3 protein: CASSLRWTNEKLFF
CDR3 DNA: TGTGCCAGCAGTTTAAGGTGGACTAATGAAAAACTGTTTTTT

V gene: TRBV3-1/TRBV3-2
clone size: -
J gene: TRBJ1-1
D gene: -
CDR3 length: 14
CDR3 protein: CASRHSGSQGEAFF
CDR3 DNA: TGTGCCAGCAGGCATAGTGGGAGTCAAGGTGAAGCTTTCTTT

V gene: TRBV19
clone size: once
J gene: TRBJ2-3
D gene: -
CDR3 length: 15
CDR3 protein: CASRPGAGQSDTQYF
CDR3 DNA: TGTGCCAGTAGGCCGGGAGCCGGACAGTCCGATACGCAGTATTTT

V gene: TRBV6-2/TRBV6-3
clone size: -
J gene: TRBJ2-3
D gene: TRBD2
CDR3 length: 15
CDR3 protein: CASSKLAGVGDTQYF
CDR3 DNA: TGTGCCAGCAGTAAACTAGCGGGAGTTGGAGATACGCAGTATTTT

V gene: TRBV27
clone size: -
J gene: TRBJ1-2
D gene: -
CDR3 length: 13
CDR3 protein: CASSWGAQYGYTF
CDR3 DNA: TGTGCCAGCAGTTGGGGGGCGCAATATGGCTACACCTTC

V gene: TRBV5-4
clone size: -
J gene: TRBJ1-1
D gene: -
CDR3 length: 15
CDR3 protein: CASSPGRGLNTEAFF
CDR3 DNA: TGTGCCAGCAGCCCTGGACGAGGCCTGAACACTGAAGCTTTCTTT

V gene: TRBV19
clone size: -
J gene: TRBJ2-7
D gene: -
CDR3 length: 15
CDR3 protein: CASSTGTPRAYEQYF
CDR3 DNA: TGTGCCAGTAGTACCGGGACACCCCGGGCCTACGAGCAGTACTTC

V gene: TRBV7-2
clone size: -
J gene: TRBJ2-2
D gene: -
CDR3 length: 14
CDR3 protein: CASSLAGGTGELFF
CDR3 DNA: TGTGCCAGCAGCTTAGCGGGAGGCACCGGGGAGCTGTTTTTT

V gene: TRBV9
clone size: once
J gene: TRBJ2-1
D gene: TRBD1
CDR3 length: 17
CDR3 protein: CASSVRTGFSSYNEQFF
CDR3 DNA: TGTGCCAGCAGCGTGCGGACAGGGTTTAGCTCCTACAATGAGCAGTTCTTC

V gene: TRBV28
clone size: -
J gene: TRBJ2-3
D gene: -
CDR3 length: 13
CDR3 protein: CASSDSLTDTQYF
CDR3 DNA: TGTGCCAGCAGTGACAGTCTCACAGATACGCAGTATTTT

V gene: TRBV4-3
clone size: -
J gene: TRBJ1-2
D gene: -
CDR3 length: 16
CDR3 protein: CASSPSQSPIGDGYTF
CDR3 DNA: TGCGCCAGCAGCCCAAGTCAGAGTCCCATTGGGGATGGCTACACCTTC

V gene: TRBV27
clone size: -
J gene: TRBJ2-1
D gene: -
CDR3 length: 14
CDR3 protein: CASSGSKAYNEQFF
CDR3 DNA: TGTGCCAGCAGTGGTAGCAAAGCCTACAATGAGCAGTTCTTC

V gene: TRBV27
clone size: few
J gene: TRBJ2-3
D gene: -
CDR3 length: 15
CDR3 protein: CASSLQDPSTDTQYF
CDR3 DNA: TGTGCCAGCAGTTTACAAGATCCTAGCACAGATACGCAGTATTTT

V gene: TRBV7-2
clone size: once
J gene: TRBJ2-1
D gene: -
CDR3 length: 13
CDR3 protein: CASSPMYHNEQFF
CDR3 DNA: TGTGCCAGCAGCCCGATGTACCACAATGAGCAGTTCTTC

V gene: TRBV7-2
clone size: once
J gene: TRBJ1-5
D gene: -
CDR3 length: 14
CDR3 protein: CASSLSGRNQPQHF
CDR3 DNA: TGTGCCAGCAGCCTCTCTGGAAGGAATCAGCCCCAGCATTTT

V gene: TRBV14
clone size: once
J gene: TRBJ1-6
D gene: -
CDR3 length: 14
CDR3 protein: CASSQEMGVSPLHF
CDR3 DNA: TGTGCCAGCAGCCAAGAGATGGGGGTTTCACCCCTCCACTTT

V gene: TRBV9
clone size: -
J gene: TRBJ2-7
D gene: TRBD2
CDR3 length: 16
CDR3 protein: CASSVERGPLSYEQYF
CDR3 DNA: TGTGCCAGCAGCGTAGAGCGGGGGCCCCTCTCCTACGAGCAGTACTTC

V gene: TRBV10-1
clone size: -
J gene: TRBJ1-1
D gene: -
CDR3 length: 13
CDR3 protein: CASSESGLTEAFF
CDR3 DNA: TGCGCCAGCAGTGAGTCAGGGTTAACTGAAGCTTTCTTT

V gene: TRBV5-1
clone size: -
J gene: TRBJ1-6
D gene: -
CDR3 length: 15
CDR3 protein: CASSYGGGYNSPLHF
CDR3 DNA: TGCGCCAGCAGCTACGGCGGCGGCTATAATTCACCCCTCCACTTT

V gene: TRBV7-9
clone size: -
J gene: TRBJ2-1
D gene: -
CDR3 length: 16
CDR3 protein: CASSLFGKGPGDEQFF
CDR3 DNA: TGTGCCAGCAGCCTTTTCGGGAAAGGCCCAGGCGATGAGCAGTTCTTC

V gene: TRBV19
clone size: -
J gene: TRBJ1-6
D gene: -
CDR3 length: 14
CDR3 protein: CASRRGSENSPLHF
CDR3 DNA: TGTGCCAGTAGGCGGGGATCGGAAAATTCACCCCTCCACTTT

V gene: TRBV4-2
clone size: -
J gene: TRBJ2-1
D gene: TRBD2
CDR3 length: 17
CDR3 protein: CASSLPVEAGVPSEQFF
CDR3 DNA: TGTGCCAGCAGCCTCCCCGTGGAAGCGGGAGTCCCCAGCGAGCAGTTCTTC

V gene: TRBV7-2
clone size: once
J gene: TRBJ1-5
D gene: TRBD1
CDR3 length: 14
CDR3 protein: CASSLRDRAQPQHF
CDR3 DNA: TGTGCCAGCAGCCTCCGGGACAGGGCACAGCCCCAGCATTTT

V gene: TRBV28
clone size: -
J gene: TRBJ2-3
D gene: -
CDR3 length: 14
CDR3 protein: CASSFRRRGDTQYF
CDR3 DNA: TGTGCCAGCAGTTTCCGGCGGAGAGGAGATACGCAGTATTTT

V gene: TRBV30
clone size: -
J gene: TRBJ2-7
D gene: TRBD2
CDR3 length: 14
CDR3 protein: CAWRDPGLASEQYF
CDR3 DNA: TGTGCCTGGAGAGACCCGGGACTAGCTTCCGAGCAGTACTTC

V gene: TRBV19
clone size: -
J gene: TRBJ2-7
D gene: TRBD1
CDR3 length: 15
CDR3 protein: CASSPWTGTPYEQYF
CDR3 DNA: TGTGCCAGTAGTCCCTGGACAGGGACCCCCTACGAGCAGTACTTC

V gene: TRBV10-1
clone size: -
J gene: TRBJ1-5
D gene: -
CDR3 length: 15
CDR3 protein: CASSELDRKDGAQHF
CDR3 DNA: TGCGCCAGCAGTGAACTCGACAGGAAGGACGGGGCCCAGCATTTT

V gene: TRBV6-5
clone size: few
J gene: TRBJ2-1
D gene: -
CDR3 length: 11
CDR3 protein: CASSPGAGQFF
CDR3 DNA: TGTGCCAGCAGTCCCGGGGCGGGGCAGTTCTTC

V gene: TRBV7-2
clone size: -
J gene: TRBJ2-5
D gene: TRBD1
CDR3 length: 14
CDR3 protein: CASSLGGTAETQYF
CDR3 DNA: TGTGCCAGCAGCTTAGGGGGGACAGCAGAGACCCAGTACTTC

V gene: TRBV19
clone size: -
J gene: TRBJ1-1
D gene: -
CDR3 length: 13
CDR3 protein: CASTRFRVTEAFF
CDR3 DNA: TGTGCCAGTACCCGGTTCAGGGTCACTGAAGCTTTCTTT

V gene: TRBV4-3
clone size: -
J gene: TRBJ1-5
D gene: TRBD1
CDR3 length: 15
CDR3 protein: CASSQDGQGNQPQHF
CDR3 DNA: TGCGCCAGCAGCCAAGACGGACAGGGGAATCAGCCCCAGCATTTT

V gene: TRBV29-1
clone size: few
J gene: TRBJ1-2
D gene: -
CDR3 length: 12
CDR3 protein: CSVGQPNYGYTF
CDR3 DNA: TGCAGCGTTGGACAGCCAAACTATGGCTACACCTTC

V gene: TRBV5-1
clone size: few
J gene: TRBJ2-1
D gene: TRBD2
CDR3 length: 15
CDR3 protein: CASSLVAGNYNEQFF
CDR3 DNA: TGCGCCAGCAGCTTGGTAGCGGGAAACTACAATGAGCAGTTCTTC

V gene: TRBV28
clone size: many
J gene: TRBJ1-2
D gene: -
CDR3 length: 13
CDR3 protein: CASRPGVGYGYTF
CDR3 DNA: TGTGCCAGCAGGCCAGGAGTTGGCTATGGCTACACCTTC

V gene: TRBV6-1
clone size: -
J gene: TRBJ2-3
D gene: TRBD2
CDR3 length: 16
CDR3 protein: CASSAIAGGPADTQYF
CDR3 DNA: TGTGCCAGCAGTGCCATAGCGGGAGGGCCGGCAGATACGCAGTATTTT

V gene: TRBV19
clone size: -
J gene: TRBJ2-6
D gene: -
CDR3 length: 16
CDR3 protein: CASSPPSGLSANVLTF
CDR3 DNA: TGTGCCAGCTCTCCCCCCAGTGGCCTGTCGGCCAACGTCCTGACTTTC

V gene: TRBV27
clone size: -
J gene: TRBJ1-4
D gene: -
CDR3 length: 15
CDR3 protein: CASSPQGQNNEKLFF
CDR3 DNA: TGTGCCAGCAGTCCCCAAGGACAGAATAATGAAAAACTGTTTTTT

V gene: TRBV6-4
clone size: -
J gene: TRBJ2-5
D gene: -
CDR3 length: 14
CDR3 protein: CASSPSQGGETQYF
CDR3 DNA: TGTGCCAGCAGTCCCTCGCAGGGTGGTGAGACCCAGTACTTC

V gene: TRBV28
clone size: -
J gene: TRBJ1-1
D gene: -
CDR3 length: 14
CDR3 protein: CASSLWAGHTEAFF
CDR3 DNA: TGTGCCAGCAGTTTATGGGCAGGGCACACTGAAGCTTTCTTT

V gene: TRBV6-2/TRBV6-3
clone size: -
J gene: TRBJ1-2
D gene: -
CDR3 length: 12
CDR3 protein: CASSWTGYGYTF
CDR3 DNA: TGTGCCAGCAGTTGGACCGGCTATGGCTACACCTTC

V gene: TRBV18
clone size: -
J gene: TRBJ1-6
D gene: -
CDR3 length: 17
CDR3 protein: CASSPPSQGLENSPLHF
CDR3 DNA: TGTGCCAGCTCACCACCTTCACAGGGATTGGAGAATTCACCCCTCCACTTT

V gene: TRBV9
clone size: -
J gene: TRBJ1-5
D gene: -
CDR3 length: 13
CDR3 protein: CASSVSVEQPQHF
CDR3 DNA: TGTGCCAGCAGCGTTTCGGTAGAGCAGCCCCAGCATTTT

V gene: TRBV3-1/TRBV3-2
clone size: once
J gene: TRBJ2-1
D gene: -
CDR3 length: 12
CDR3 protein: CASSHRTAFWFF
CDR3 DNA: TGTGCCAGCAGCCATCGGACAGCCTTTTGGTTCTTC

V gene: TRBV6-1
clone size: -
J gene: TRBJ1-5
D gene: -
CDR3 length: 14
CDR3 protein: CASSESGLNQPQHF
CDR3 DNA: TGTGCCAGCAGTGAATCCGGGTTGAATCAGCCCCAGCATTTT

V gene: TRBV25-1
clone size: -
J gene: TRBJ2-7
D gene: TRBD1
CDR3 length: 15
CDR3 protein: CASRKQGDMASEQYF
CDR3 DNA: TGTGCCAGCAGAAAACAGGGGGACATGGCGTCCGAGCAGTACTTC

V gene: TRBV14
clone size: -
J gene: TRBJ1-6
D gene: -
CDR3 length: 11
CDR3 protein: CASSHNSPLHF
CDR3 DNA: TGTGCCAGCAGCCATAATTCACCCCTCCACTTT